This T cell receptor (beta chain) was profiled in a study of T-cell memory formation after mild COVID-19. Looking at the study overall: TCR clusters were mostly confined to one donor each.

Study-wide points: A second wave expanding day 15 to 37 was CD4+-biased; contracting clones were balanced. Mostly located in CM and EM were contracting CD4+ clones, with contracting CD8+ clones located in EMRA. Clones from the second wave (peaking day 37) had unconfirmed SARS-CoV-2 specificity.

Per germline, CDR1 SGHTA and CDR2 FQGNSA. Trimming took 3 bases from V and 3 from J; bases not matched to a gene: 5. The CDR3 is made up of 14 amino acids. TCRdb called the 5' RACE reads again in MiXCR, with one record for every CDR3 protein. The sample includes over 150,000 distinct CDR3 sequences, around 20% of them seen just once. A remark on this clonotype: Its specificity is not known.

This receptor was taken from a man between 18 and 35 years old who had mild COVID-19 (a few samples of this study predate the infection). Cell type and time point are not known. The gene calls are TRBV7-2 and TRBJ2-7; 7 bases line up with TRBD1. Material: PBMCs or a T cell subset sorted from them (not recorded which). CDR3 DNA: TGTGCCAGCAGCTTTACGACAGGGAACTACGAGCAGTACGTC. This sequence encodes CASSFTTGNYEQYV.